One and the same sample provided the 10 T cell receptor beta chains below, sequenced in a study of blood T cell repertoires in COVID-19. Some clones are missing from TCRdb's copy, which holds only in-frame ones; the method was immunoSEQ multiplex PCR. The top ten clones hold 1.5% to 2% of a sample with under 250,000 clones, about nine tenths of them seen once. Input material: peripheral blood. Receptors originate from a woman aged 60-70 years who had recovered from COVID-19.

CDR3 protein: CASSLTGTRTDTQYF. CDR3 coding DNA: TGTGCCAGCAGCTTAACCGGGACTAGAACAGATACGCAGTATTTT. The chain links TRBV7-2 to TRBJ2-3; 8 bases map to TRBD2. Per the germline V gene, CDR1 is SGHTA and CDR2 is FQGNSA. The CDR3 covers 15 residues. V shed 2 bases, J shed 3 bases, and the junction held 4 bases outside the gene matches.

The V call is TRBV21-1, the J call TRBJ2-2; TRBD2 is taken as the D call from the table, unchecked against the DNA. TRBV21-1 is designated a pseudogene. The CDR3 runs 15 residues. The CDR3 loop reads CASSHWSPNTGELFF. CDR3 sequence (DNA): TGTGCCAGCAGCCACTGGTCCCCGAACACCGGGGAGCTGTTTTTT.

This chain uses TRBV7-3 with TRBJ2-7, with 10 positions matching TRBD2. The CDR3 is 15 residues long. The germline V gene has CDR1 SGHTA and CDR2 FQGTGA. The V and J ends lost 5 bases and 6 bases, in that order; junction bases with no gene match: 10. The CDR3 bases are TGTGCCAGCAGCCCAACGGGGACTAGCGACCTCGAGCAGTACTTC. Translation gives CASSPTGTSDLEQYF.

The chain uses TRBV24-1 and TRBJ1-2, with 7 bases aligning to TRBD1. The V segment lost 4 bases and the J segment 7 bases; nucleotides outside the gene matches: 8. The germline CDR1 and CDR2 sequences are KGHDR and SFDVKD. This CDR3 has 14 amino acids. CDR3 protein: CATSDSLRGLGYTF. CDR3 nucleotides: TGTGCCACCAGTGACTCCCTAAGGGGGCTTGGCTACACCTTC.

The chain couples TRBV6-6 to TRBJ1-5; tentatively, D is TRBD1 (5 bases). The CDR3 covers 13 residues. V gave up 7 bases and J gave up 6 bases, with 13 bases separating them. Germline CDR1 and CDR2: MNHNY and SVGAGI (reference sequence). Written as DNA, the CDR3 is TGTGCCAGCACTTCACAGGTCGGTCAGCCCCAGCATTTT. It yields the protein CASTSQVGQPQHF.

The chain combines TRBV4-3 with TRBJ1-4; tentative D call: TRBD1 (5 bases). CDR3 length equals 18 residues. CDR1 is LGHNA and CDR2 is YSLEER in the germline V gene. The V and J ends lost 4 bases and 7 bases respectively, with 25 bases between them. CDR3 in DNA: TGCGCCAGCAGCCGAGAGCTCCCTTCAGGGAAGTGGAGTGAAAAACTGTTTTTT. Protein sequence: CASSRELPSGKWSEKLFF.

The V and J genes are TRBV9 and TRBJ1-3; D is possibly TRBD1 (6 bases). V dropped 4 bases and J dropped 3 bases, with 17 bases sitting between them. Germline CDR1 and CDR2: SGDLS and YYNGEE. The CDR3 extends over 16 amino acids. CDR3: CASSTLGGDLGNTIYF. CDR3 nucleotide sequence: TGTGCCAGCAGCACCCTAGGGGGGGACCTTGGAAACACCATATATTTT.

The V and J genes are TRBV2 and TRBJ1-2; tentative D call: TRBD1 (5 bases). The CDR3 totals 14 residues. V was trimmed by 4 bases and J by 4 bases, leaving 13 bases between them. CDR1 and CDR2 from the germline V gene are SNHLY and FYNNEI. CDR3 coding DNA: TGTGCCAGCAGTGTTTCCCAGGGCGGCTATGGCTACACCTTC. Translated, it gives CASSVSQGGYGYTF.

As DNA, the CDR3 is TGCGCCAGCAGCTACAGCTACGGGGGGGTCTCCTACAATGAGCAGTTCTTC. Its protein is CASSYSYGGVSYNEQFF. The rearrangement uses TRBV4-3 and TRBJ2-1; 8 bases line up with TRBD2. Per the germline V gene, CDR1 is LGHNA and CDR2 is YSLEER. The CDR3 consists of 17 residues. With V trimmed by 5 bases and J by 0 bases, 9 bases remained unmatched.

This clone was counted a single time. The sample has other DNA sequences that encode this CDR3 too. The CDR3: CASSPSGNQPQHF. The CDR3, as DNA: TGTGCCAGCAGCCCCTCCGGCAATCAGCCCCAGCATTTT. The J gene is TRBJ1-5, the V gene TRBV7-9, with D unresolved. Trimming left V 5 bases short and J 2 bases short, with 7 bases between. Germline CDR1 reads SEHNR; CDR2 reads FQNEAQ (reference sequence). The CDR3 length is 13 residues.